This T cell receptor (beta chain) emerged from a study of cytomegalovirus exposure and HLA in healthy donors. Overall study context: Roughly 170 million T cells yielded 117 million unique TCR beta sequences in earlier analysis. Study-wide findings and caveats: Reported performance of the classifier showed diagnosis of cytomegalovirus status with high specificity and sensitivity.

A note on this clone: Its antigen is as yet unknown.

PCR was performed using 60 Vbeta and 13 Jbeta primers. Profiling relied on immunoSEQ multiplex PCR, and the TCRdb table lists in-frame clones only, not all of them. This specimen shows about 70,000 clones; the ten leading clones hold roughly 2.4%. The sequenced material came from PBMCs. This clonotype was obtained from a female donor in good health and CMV-seropositive.

The CDR3 reads CASTIQENRGEAYEQYF. The DNA of the CDR3 is TGTGCCAGCACCATTCAGGAGAACAGGGGCGAGGCCTACGAGCAGTACTTC. This chain joins TRBV5-6 and TRBJ2-7; 7 bases are shared with TRBD1. Germline values: CDR1 SGHDT, CDR2 YYEEEE. The J segment lost 2 bases and the V segment lost 6 bases, leaving 17 bases of the junction unmatched. This CDR3 has 17 amino acids.